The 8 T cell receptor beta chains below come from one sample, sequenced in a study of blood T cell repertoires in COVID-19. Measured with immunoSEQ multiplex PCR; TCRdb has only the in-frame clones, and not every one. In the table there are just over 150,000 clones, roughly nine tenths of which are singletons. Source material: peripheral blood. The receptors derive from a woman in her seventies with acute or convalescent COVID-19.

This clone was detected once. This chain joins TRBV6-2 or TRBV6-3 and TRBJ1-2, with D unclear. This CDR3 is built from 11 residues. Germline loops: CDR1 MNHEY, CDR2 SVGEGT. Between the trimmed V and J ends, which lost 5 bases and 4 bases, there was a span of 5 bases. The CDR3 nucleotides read TGTGCCAGCAGTGAGGGCTATGGCTACACCTTC. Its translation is CASSEGYGYTF.

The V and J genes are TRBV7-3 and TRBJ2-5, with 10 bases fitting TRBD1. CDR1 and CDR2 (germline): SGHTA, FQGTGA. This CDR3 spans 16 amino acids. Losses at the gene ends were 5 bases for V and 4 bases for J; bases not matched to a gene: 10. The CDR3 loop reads CASSDPSTGGTETQYF. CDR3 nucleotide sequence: TGTGCCAGCAGCGACCCCTCGACAGGGGGCACAGAGACCCAGTACTTC.

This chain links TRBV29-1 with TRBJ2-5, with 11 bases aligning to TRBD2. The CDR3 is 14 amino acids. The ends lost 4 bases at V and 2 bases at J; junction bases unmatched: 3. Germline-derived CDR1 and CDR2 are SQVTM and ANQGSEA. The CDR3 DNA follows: TGCAGCGTTGTACTAGCGGGGGTACAAGAGACCCAGTACTTC. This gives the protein CSVVLAGVQETQYF.

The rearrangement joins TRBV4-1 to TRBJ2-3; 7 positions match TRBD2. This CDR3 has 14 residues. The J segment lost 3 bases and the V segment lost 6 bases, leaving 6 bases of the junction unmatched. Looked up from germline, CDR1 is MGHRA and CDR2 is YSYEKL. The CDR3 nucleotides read TGCGCCAGCAGATTGGGGGGGGATACAGATACGCAGTATTTT. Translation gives CASRLGGDTDTQYF.

The CDR3 loop reads CASSSGSGSGNTIYF. CDR3 DNA sequence: TGTGCCAGCAGCTCAGGGTCAGGATCTGGAAACACCATATATTTT. The V call is TRBV7-9, the J call TRBJ1-3; the D gene is possibly TRBD1 (5 bases). CDR1 is SEHNR and CDR2 is FQNEAQ in the germline V gene (reference sequence). The CDR3 has 15 amino acids. The V end was cut by 4 bases, the J end by 1 base, with 11 bases between.

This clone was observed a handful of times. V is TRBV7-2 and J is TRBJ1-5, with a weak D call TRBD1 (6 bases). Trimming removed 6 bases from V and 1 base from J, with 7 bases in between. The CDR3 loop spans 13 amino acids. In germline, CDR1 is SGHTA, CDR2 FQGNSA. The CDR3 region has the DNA TGTGCCAGCAGTGGACAGAGCAATCAGCCCCAGCATTTT. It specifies CASSGQSNQPQHF. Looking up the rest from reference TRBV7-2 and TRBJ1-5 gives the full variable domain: GAGVSQSPSNKVTEKGKDVELRCDPISGHTALYWYRQSLGQGLEFLIYFQGNSAPDKSGLPSDRFSAERTGGSVSTLTIQRTQQEDSAVYLCASSGQSNQPQHFGDGTRLSIL.

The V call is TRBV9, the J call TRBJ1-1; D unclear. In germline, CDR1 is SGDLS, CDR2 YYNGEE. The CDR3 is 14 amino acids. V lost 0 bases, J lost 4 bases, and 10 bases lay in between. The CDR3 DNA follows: TGTGCCAGCAGCGTAGTTGCAGGTGGCACTGAAGCTTTCTTT. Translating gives CASSVVAGGTEAFF.

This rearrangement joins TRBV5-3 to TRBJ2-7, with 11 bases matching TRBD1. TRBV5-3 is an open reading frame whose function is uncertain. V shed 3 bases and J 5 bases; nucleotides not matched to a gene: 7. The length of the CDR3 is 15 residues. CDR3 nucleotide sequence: TGTGCCAGAAGCTGGCCGGGACAGGGGGTCCACGAGCAGTACGTC. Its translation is CARSWPGQGVHEQYV.